The rows below give T cell receptor beta chains drawn from one sample of a study of blood T cell repertoires in COVID-19. Data came from immunoSEQ multiplex PCR; TCRdb stores just in-frame clones and leaves some out. The sample lists about 110,000 clones; approximately 84% were seen once. Sequencing used peripheral blood. The receptors were gathered from a woman aged 45-65 years with acute or convalescent COVID-19. Each CDR3 is given with its conserved first and last residue.

TRBJ2-3 | TRBV4-1 | CASSQGASGGLDTQYF
TRBJ2-7 | TRBV30 | CAWSVRTGGEQYF
TRBJ1-1 | TRBV10-3 | CAISYSRGAEAFF
TRBJ1-1 | TRBV7-3 | CASSLGGYRNTEAFF
TRBJ2-3 | TRBV2 | CASRKGQGVKDTQYF
TRBJ1-1 | TRBV5-1 | CASSLVGGGDTEAFF
TRBJ2-5 | TRBV2 | CASRRGYQETQYF
TRBJ2-1 | TRBV5-1 | CASRLGEGQGKFF
TRBJ2-1 | TRBV7-3 | CASSSAASRNEQFF
TRBJ2-1 | TRBV11-2 | CASSFEEGASGYNEQFF
TRBJ2-2 | TRBV4-1 | CASSQEGGGPGELFF
TRBJ1-3 | TRBV9 | CASSTRGGSSSGNTIYF
TRBJ1-2 | TRBV3-1/TRBV3-2 | CASSQDTGGAYYGYTF
TRBJ1-6 | TRBV5-1 | CASSLKGQGDSPLHF
TRBJ1-1 | TRBV3-1/TRBV3-2 | CASSQGDRTPEAFF
TRBJ1-1 | TRBV12-3/TRBV12-4 | CASSLLEPPEAFF
TRBJ1-1 | TRBV12-3/TRBV12-4 | CASSSRHEAFF
TRBJ2-7 | TRBV10-3 | CAISRTGYEQYF
TRBJ2-5 | TRBV7-6 | CASSLDRVQTQYF
TRBJ1-4 | TRBV28 | CASSPPGSLNEKLFF
TRBJ1-5 | TRBV19 | CASENTRGGRNQPQHF
TRBJ1-1 | TRBV5-1 | CASTQAGLLNTEAFF
TRBJ1-3 | TRBV5-1 | CASSSRVSGGNYGNTIYF
TRBJ2-4 | TRBV4-1 | CASSQDQSGVMNIQYF
TRBJ1-4 | TRBV28 | CASTALGRGDNNEKLFF
TRBJ2-3 | TRBV29-1 | CSVGTSGGSTDTQYF
TRBJ1-5 | TRBV28 | CASTPPRTGGIQPQHF
TRBJ2-3 | TRBV28 | CASSPGSTDTQYF
TRBJ1-2 | TRBV11-2 | CASSLTANYGYTF
TRBJ2-1 | TRBV28 | CASSSAGTSGGEQFF
TRBJ1-1 | TRBV27 | CASSLRSLLNTEAFF
TRBJ1-2 | TRBV5-6 | CASSSVGRTGSGYTF
TRBJ2-7 | TRBV13 | CASSLDRRPGYEQYF
TRBJ1-3 | TRBV11-2 | CASSLGGPNSGNTIYF
TRBJ1-1 | TRBV29-1 | CSVRTGSLDTEAFF
TRBJ2-6 | TRBV18 | CASSPGTTSVTGANVLTF
TRBJ1-1 | TRBV21-1 | CASGWGQEVVEDTEAFF
TRBJ1-2 | TRBV6-5 | CASTHRRDSVVGYTF
TRBJ1-6 | TRBV14 | CASSARIGQGNSPLHF
TRBJ1-5 | TRBV7-6 | CASSLEGDQPQHF
TRBJ2-7 | TRBV11-2 | CASSIQNGIYEQYF
TRBJ1-1 | TRBV2 | CASSEQGQGNTEAFF
TRBJ2-2 | TRBV18 | CASSPPYSSGELFF
TRBJ2-7 | TRBV2 | CASNQGLAGYEQYF
TRBJ1-3 | TRBV11-1 | CASSYSLNSGNTIYF
TRBJ2-3 | TRBV5-5 | CASSSLAFNTQYF
TRBJ1-2 | TRBV5-1 | CASSTDGQGYGYTF
TRBJ2-3 | TRBV24-1 | CATSDRGDSSTDTQYF
TRBJ2-3 | TRBV7-9 | CASSLIPTSGEGDTQYF
TRBJ1-5 | TRBV19 | CASSIGGGQPQHF
TRBJ2-2 | TRBV9 | CASSVGISGAGELFF
TRBJ1-4 | TRBV19 | CASSTGVAEKLFF
TRBJ1-1 | TRBV5-1 | CASIETGVNTEAFF
TRBJ1-3 | TRBV7-8 | CASSSVSFGRGSVSGNTIYF
TRBJ1-2 | TRBV28 | CATHRTGKANYGYTF
TRBJ1-2 | TRBV27 | CASSLNGGGGYTF
TRBJ2-7 | TRBV5-8 | CASSVKGGRF
TRBJ1-4 | TRBV10-1 | CASSNRDYGKLFF
TRBJ2-4 | TRBV18 | CASSPPAGGSGDIQYF